Listed here are 30 T cell receptor beta chains from one sample, sequenced in a study of T-cell memory formation after mild COVID-19. Via MiXCR, TCRdb re-called the 5' RACE reads, giving one row per CDR3 protein. This table has about 390,000 distinct CDR3 sequences, 16% appearing once. The material sequenced was PBMCs or a T cell subset sorted from them (not recorded which). The receptors originated from a man aged 18 to 35 who had mild COVID-19 (a few samples of this study predate the infection). Cell type and time point are not known.

This clonotype was observed many times. The chain employs TRBV7-9 and TRBJ2-7, with 11 bases that match TRBD1. In germline, CDR1 is SEHNR, CDR2 FQNEAQ (reference sequence). V dropped 8 bases and J dropped 1; count of bases not matched to a gene: 1. The CDR3 extends over 13 amino acids. CDR3 sequence: CASGTGGSYEQYF. In DNA form, the CDR3 reads TGTGCCAGCGGGACAGGGGGGTCCTACGAGCAGTACTTC. The whole variable domain, remainder taken from reference TRBV7-9 and TRBJ2-7, is DTGVSQNPRHKITKRGQNVTFRCDPISEHNRLYWYRQTLGQGPEFLTYFQNEAQLEKSRLLSDRFSAERPKGSFSTLEIQRTEQGDSAMYLCASGTGGSYEQYFGPGTRLTVT.

This chain connects TRBV6-5 to TRBJ1-1, with TRBD1 matching 9 bases. The CDR3 length is 13 residues. The V gene end was trimmed by 8 bases and the J gene end by 6 bases; junction bases not matched to a gene: 7. Germline-derived CDR1 and CDR2 are MNHEY and SVGAGI. The CDR3 is CASGGTGSSEAFF. The CDR3 region has the DNA TGTGCCAGCGGGGGGACAGGGTCCTCTGAAGCTTTCTTT.

Only a few counts were recorded for this clonotype. The chain carries TRBV6-6 and TRBJ1-6, with D tentatively TRBD1 (6 bases). CDR1 is MNHNY and CDR2 is SVGAGI in the germline V gene (reference sequence). V was trimmed by 6 bases and J by 3 bases, leaving 21 bases between them. This CDR3 is built from 18 residues. CDR3 sequence reads: CASRLFRGGGGYNSPLHF. The CDR3 coding sequence is TGTGCCAGCAGACTTTTTCGGGGGGGCGGAGGCTATAATTCACCCCTCCACTTT.

This clonotype was counted only a few times. The CDR3 region is CASSSGGAKQYF. The CDR3 DNA is TGTGCCAGCAGCTCGGGGGGGGCGAAGCAGTACTTC. The J gene is TRBJ2-7, the V gene TRBV11-3, with 8 bases aligning to TRBD2. The V and J ends lost 4 bases and 8 bases, in that order; junction bases with no gene match: 4. CDR3 length: 12 residues. Germline V gene data show CDR1 as SGHNT and CDR2 as YENEEA.

This clonotype was detected ten times or more. J is TRBJ1-2 and V is TRBV4-3; D is unresolved. Trimming left V 0 bases short and J 4 bases short, with 6 bases between. The CDR3 runs to 13 residues. Germline V lookup: CDR1 LGHNA, CDR2 YSLEER. The CDR3 DNA reads as TGCGCCAGCAGCCAAGATCCCGGCTATGGCTACACCTTC. Its translation: CASSQDPGYGYTF.

The gene calls are TRBV27 and TRBJ2-7; weak D call: TRBD1 (6 bases). The CDR3 is 14 residues long. V dropped 5 bases and J dropped 3 bases, with 14 bases sitting between them. Germline CDR1 and CDR2: MNHEY and SMNVEV (reference sequence). DNA of the CDR3: TGTGCCAGCAGTCTCAGGGGTCCGGACTACGAGCAGTACTTC. Translating gives CASSLRGPDYEQYF.

This clonotype was seen a few times. Here the CDR3 DNA reads TGCAGTGTTCAGGTGTTCACAGATACGCAGTATTTT. Translating it yields CSVQVFTDTQYF. The chain links TRBV20-1 to TRBJ2-3; D gene unclear. CDR1 DFQATT and CDR2 SNEGSKA come from the germline V gene (reference sequence). V was clipped by 7 bases and J by 2 bases, with 10 bases between them. The CDR3 totals 12 residues.

The sample holds a few counts of this clonotype. V usage is TRBV28 and J usage is TRBJ1-2; TRBD1 is a possible D gene (6 bases). Trimming shortened V by 10 bases and J by 2 bases, and 11 bases separated the two germline ends. Germline V lookup: CDR1 MDHEN, CDR2 SYDVKM. The CDR3 has 12 amino acids. CDR3 amino acids: CATTDRNYGYTF. CDR3 in DNA: TGTGCCACTACAGACAGGAACTATGGCTACACCTTC.

A few counts support this clonotype. V usage is TRBV4-2 and J usage is TRBJ1-5, with no clear D. The CDR3 spans 15 residues. Trimming cost V 1 base and J 0 bases, with 7 bases left between them. Germline CDR1 is LGHNA and CDR2 is YNFKEQ. In nucleotides, the CDR3 is TGTGCCAGCAGCCAAGCAGCGGATAGCAATCAGCCCCAGCATTTT. It is translated as CASSQAADSNQPQHF.

This clonotype was observed a handful of times. The gene calls are TRBV4-1 and TRBJ2-5; 9 bases fit TRBD2. This CDR3 spans 15 amino acids. The V and J ends lost 1 base and 7 bases, in that order; junction bases with no gene match: 7. Per germline, CDR1 MGHRA and CDR2 YSYEKL. The DNA of the CDR3 is TGCGCCAGCAGCCAAGGAGCGGGGGGCCCGTGGACCCAGTACTTC. Residues: CASSQGAGGPWTQYF.

This clonotype has a handful of counts. The chain is built from TRBV2 and TRBJ2-2; 8 nucleotides agree with TRBD1. The CDR3 consists of 15 residues. The V segment lost 4 bases and the J segment 4 bases; nucleotides outside the gene matches: 5. Germline-derived CDR1 and CDR2 are SNHLY and FYNNEI. This CDR3 reads CASSAQGAGTGELFF. DNA of the CDR3: TGTGCCAGCAGTGCTCAGGGGGCCGGCACCGGGGAGCTGTTTTTT.

This chain links TRBV6-5 with TRBJ1-5; no clear D gene. Between the trimmed V and J ends, which lost 6 bases and 0 bases, there was a span of 12 bases. Germline CDR1 reads MNHEY; CDR2 reads SVGAGI. This CDR3 region has 15 residues. The DNA of the CDR3 is TGTGCCAGCAGCCGTCGACGAAATAGCAATCAGCCCCAGCATTTT. It encodes CASSRRRNSNQPQHF.

This clonotype was counted only a few times. V usage is TRBV7-2 and J usage is TRBJ2-2, with 11 bases that match TRBD1. Germline values: CDR1 SGHTA, CDR2 FQGNSA. The ends lost 5 bases at V and 7 bases at J; junction bases unmatched: 12. This CDR3 region has 17 residues. The CDR3 region has the DNA TGTGCCAGCAGCCTATCCCAGGACAGGGGGCGAAACGGGGAGCTGTTTTTT. As protein: CASSLSQDRGRNGELFF.

This clonotype showed up many times. J is TRBJ2-7 and V is TRBV5-1, with 9 nucleotides matching TRBD2. Germline assignment: CDR1 SGHRS and CDR2 YFSETQ. CDR3 length: 15 amino acids. The V gene end was trimmed by 4 bases and the J gene end by 3 bases; junction bases not matched to a gene: 8. The DNA for the CDR3 is TGCGCCAGCAGCGCCGGCGGGACTAGCCGCTACGAGCAGTACTTC. It encodes CASSAGGTSRYEQYF.

CDR3 loop: CASSIIAGGPSGELFF. The DNA for the CDR3 is TGTGCCAGTAGTATTATCGCGGGGGGGCCGTCCGGGGAGCTGTTTTTT. The chain recombines TRBV19 with TRBJ2-2; 9 bases fit TRBD2. V was pared by 3 bases and J by 6 bases, with 8 bases of the junction left unmatched. CDR1 LNHDA and CDR2 SQIVND come from the germline V gene (reference sequence). The CDR3 totals 16 residues.

This clonotype was found a few times. The rearrangement uses TRBV7-2 and TRBJ1-2, with 9 positions matching TRBD1. V lost 8 bases to trimming and J lost 6 bases; unmatched junction nucleotides: 13. The CDR3 is 15 amino acids. CDR1 and CDR2 (germline): SGHTA, FQGNSA. CDR3 sequence (DNA): TGTGCCAGCGGGACCCGCCGGGACAGGGACGATGGCTACACCTTC. This codes for CASGTRRDRDDGYTF.

This clonotype has ten or more counts. V and J are TRBV5-1 and TRBJ2-3; 8 bases are shared with TRBD1. V was pared by 4 bases and J by 2 bases, with 6 bases of the junction left unmatched. The CDR3 is 15 amino acids. Per germline, CDR1 SGHRS and CDR2 YFSETQ. The CDR3 sequence: CASSPRTGTTDTQYF. DNA of the CDR3: TGCGCCAGCAGCCCCCGGACAGGGACCACAGATACGCAGTATTTT. Full variable domain (rest looked up from reference TRBV5-1 and TRBJ2-3): KAGVTQTPRYLIKTRGQQVTLSCSPISGHRSVSWYQQTPGQGLQFLFEYFSETQRNKGNFPGRFSGRQFSNSRSEMNVSTLELGDSALYLCASSPRTGTTDTQYFGPGTRLTVL.

The chain recombines TRBV3-1 with TRBJ1-1; D uncertain. The CDR3 covers 13 residues. Germline V gene lookup returns CDR1 LGHDT and CDR2 YNNKEL (reference sequence). The ends were cut back, 0 bases at V and 6 bases at J, with 8 bases in the middle. The chain's CDR3 is CASSQDGEAEAFF. The CDR3 DNA is TGTGCCAGCAGCCAAGATGGCGAGGCTGAAGCTTTCTTT.

This chain joins TRBV19 and TRBJ2-2, with 8 bases aligning to TRBD1. V shed 3 bases, J shed 2 bases, and the junction held 2 bases outside the gene matches. The CDR3 has 15 amino acids. Looked up from germline, CDR1 is LNHDA and CDR2 is SQIVND (reference sequence). CDR3 in amino acids: CASSIRGPNTGELFF. DNA for the CDR3: TGTGCCAGTAGTATCAGGGGGCCCAACACCGGGGAGCTGTTTTTT.

The rearrangement links TRBV6-5 to TRBJ1-2; tentatively, D is TRBD1 (5 bases). CDR1 and CDR2 (germline): MNHEY, SVGAGI. Between the trimmed V and J ends, which lost 6 bases and 7 bases, there was a span of 18 bases. This CDR3 has 14 residues. In DNA, the CDR3 is TGTGCCAGCAGCCCTGGACATTTGGGGATTGGCTACACCTTC. Residues: CASSPGHLGIGYTF.

J is TRBJ2-2 and V is TRBV4-1; perhaps TRBD1 as D (5 bases). The V end lost 1 base, the J end lost 7 bases, and 10 bases lay between the germline ends. The CDR3 is 14 residues long. Germline V gene sequence: CDR1 MGHRA, CDR2 YSYEKL. The DNA for the CDR3 is TGCGCCAGCAGCCAAGCTCCAGGGATCGGGGAGCTGTTTTTT. It yields the protein CASSQAPGIGELFF.

CDR3 nucleotides: TGCGCCAGCAGCTTGTCTACGGCGGCGAGCCCAGATACGCAGTATTTT. It translates to CASSLSTAASPDTQYF. V usage is TRBV5-1 and J usage is TRBJ2-3, with D unclear. Germline lookup yields CDR1 SGHRS and CDR2 YFSETQ. This CDR3 contains 16 residues. Deletions cut 1 base from V and 4 bases from J, with 16 bases between.

The chain combines TRBV12-3 or TRBV12-4 with TRBJ1-3, with a weak D call TRBD1 (5 bases). CDR3 size: 17 residues. The ends were cut back, 6 bases at V and 0 bases at J, with 18 bases in the middle. In DNA, the CDR3 is TGTGCCAGCAGATTTTCCCAGGGCAGGTACTCTGGAAACACCATATATTTT. Translated, it gives CASRFSQGRYSGNTIYF.

This clonotype was seen repeatedly, ten times or more. The chain joins TRBV12-3 or TRBV12-4 to TRBJ1-3; TRBD1 might be the D (5 bases). V was clipped by 6 bases and J by 3 bases, with 15 bases between them. The CDR3 spans 15 residues. CDR3 region: CASRIGTDLGNTIYF. The CDR3 DNA follows: TGTGCCAGCAGGATCGGGACCGACCTTGGAAACACCATATATTTT.

This clonotype showed up just a few times. This chain joins TRBV21-1 and TRBJ1-1; the table's D call, TRBD1, was not checked against the DNA. TRBV21-1 is flagged as a pseudogene. The CDR3 is 19 residues long. CDR3: CARTALPLNRGEFDTEAFF. For the CDR3, the DNA is TGTGCCAGGACAGCCTTGCCTCTCAACCGCGGAGAGTTCGACACTGAAGCTTTCTTT.

J is TRBJ2-7 and V is TRBV20-1; 9 positions agree with TRBD1. CDR1 and CDR2 (germline): DFQATT, SNEGSKA (reference sequence). CDR3 length equals 16 residues. V gave up 1 base and J gave up 6 bases; unmatched junction bases: 13. CDR3 region: CSARGGDRVGSAEQYF. The CDR3, as DNA: TGCAGTGCTAGAGGTGGGGACAGGGTAGGATCTGCCGAGCAGTACTTC.

This clonotype was counted ten times or more. The rearrangement joins TRBV4-3 to TRBJ1-2; 8 bases agree with TRBD1. Germline values: CDR1 LGHNA, CDR2 YSLEER. The CDR3 totals 15 residues. J was trimmed by 8 bases and V by 0 bases; bases with no gene match: 8. In nucleotides, the CDR3 is TGCGCCAGCAGCCAAGATCGGGAGGACAGGGTCGGCTACACCTTC. Residues: CASSQDREDRVGYTF.

This clonotype has more than one count but fewer than ten. The V call is TRBV6-5, the J call TRBJ1-6; 9 bases agree with TRBD1. From germline, CDR1 is MNHEY and CDR2 SVGAGI. The CDR3 contains 15 residues. With V trimmed by 5 bases and J by 6 bases, 5 bases remained unmatched. CDR3 in DNA: TGTGCCAGCAGTGGGACAGGGACTGCTAATTCACCCCTCCACTTT. This sequence encodes CASSGTGTANSPLHF.

Only a few counts were recorded for this clonotype. The chain recombines TRBV5-1 with TRBJ2-7; D is unclear. Looked up from germline, CDR1 is SGHRS and CDR2 is YFSETQ. There are 14 residues in the CDR3. Trimming stripped 3 bases from V and 5 bases from J, with 15 bases between. CDR3 bases: TGCGCCAGCAGCTCCATGGCCCCGGCGGACGAGCAGTACTTC. Translating it yields CASSSMAPADEQYF.

The chain has TRBV27 and TRBJ2-3; no clear D. Germline lookup yields CDR1 MNHEY and CDR2 SMNVEV (reference sequence). This CDR3 comprises 15 residues. V shed 3 bases and J shed 1 base, with 11 bases lying between them. The CDR3 DNA is TGTGCCAGCAGTTTCAAGGACCCACGCACAGATACGCAGTATTTT. The encoded protein is CASSFKDPRTDTQYF.